This entry concerns a single T cell receptor (beta chain). Sequencing was performed with immunoSEQ multiplex PCR; in TCRdb, only in-frame clones are kept and a portion is missing. The data hold roughly 100,000 clones, with around 89% observed a single time. Germline CDR1 is WNHNN and CDR2 is SYGVQD (reference sequence). The CDR3 contains 15 residues. V lost 8 bases and J lost 2; bases outside the gene matches: 10. This entry is derived from a study of control samples from healthy donors and cancer patients. The chain joins TRBV10-1 to TRBJ2-7; 9 bases fit TRBD1. This clonotype was obtained from a man between 60 and 75 years old with lung cancer. Sequenced material: PBMCs. The CDR3 DNA sequence: TGCGCCAGCTCCGGGACCGGGACAGGGCCCTACGAGCAGTACTTC. Translation: CASSGTGTGPYEQYF.